This is a list of T cell receptor beta chains from one sample in a study of shared clonotypes between healthy human individuals. Generated by immunoSEQ multiplex PCR, the TCRdb table keeps only in-frame clones and is missing some. The sample records around 2,000,000 clones, about 95% being singletons. The sample taken for sequencing was naive CD8+ T cells sorted from blood. The receptor set was obtained from a man younger than 30 in good health. Both conserved end residues are part of each CDR3. The D gene is left open where the match is weak. The size field is filled for only some rows; it gives once, few, many or a size class.

J: TRBJ2-5; size: .; D: .; V: TRBV25-1; CDR3: CASGVWAETQYF; DNA: TGTGCCAGCGGGGTCTGGGCGGAGACCCAGTACTTC
J: TRBJ2-7; size: .; D: TRBD2; V: TRBV4-3; CDR3: CASSPSGGYEQYF; DNA: TGCGCCAGCAGCCCTAGCGGGGGCTACGAGCAGTACTTC
J: TRBJ1-1; size: .; D: .; V: TRBV10-3; CDR3: CAISVLQGDSEAFF; DNA: TGTGCCATCAGTGTCCTACAGGGTGACTCTGAAGCTTTCTTT
J: TRBJ1-1; size: .; D: TRBD1; V: TRBV12-5; CDR3: CASGFRSSRTGETEAFF; DNA: TGTGCTAGTGGTTTCCGCAGTTCAAGGACAGGGGAAACTGAAGCTTTCTTT
J: TRBJ1-4; size: .; D: .; V: TRBV4-1; CDR3: CATNDQGNAGEKLFF; DNA: TGCGCCACCAACGATCAGGGGAATGCGGGTGAAAAACTGTTTTTT
J: TRBJ1-4; size: .; D: .; V: TRBV5-4; CDR3: CASSLDGPGPNEKLFF; DNA: TGTGCCAGCAGCTTGGATGGTCCCGGCCCAAATGAAAAACTGTTTTTT
J: TRBJ1-1; size: .; D: .; V: TRBV7-9; CDR3: CASSLVLMGTEAFF; DNA: TGTGCCAGCAGCTTAGTCTTAATGGGCACTGAAGCTTTCTTT
J: TRBJ1-1; size: .; D: .; V: TRBV9; CDR3: CASSLPPDTEAFF; DNA: TGTGCCAGCAGCCTCCCTCCGGACACTGAAGCTTTCTTT
J: TRBJ1-2; size: .; D: .; V: TRBV13; CDR3: CASSLGEGQNGYGYTF; DNA: TGTGCCAGCAGCTTAGGGGAGGGACAAAATGGCTATGGCTACACCTTC
J: TRBJ1-3; size: .; D: .; V: TRBV7-9; CDR3: CASSPPGRGTTIYF; DNA: TGTGCCAGCAGCCCGCCGGGACGGGGGACCACCATATATTTT
J: TRBJ2-7; size: .; D: .; V: TRBV25-1; CDR3: CASSEGYEQYF; DNA: TGTGCCAGCAGTGAAGGGTACGAGCAGTACTTC
J: TRBJ1-2; size: once; D: .; V: TRBV5-1; CDR3: CASSLEGLGYTF; DNA: TGCGCCAGCAGCTTGGAAGGGCTTGGCTACACCTTC
J: TRBJ2-5; size: once; D: .; V: TRBV9; CDR3: CASSVGTVGTQYF; DNA: TGTGCCAGCAGCGTAGGGACAGTAGGGACCCAGTACTTC
J: TRBJ1-1; size: few; D: TRBD1; V: TRBV5-4; CDR3: CASSRQGQGASEAFF; DNA: TGTGCCAGCAGCCGTCAAGGACAGGGGGCGAGTGAAGCTTTCTTT
J: TRBJ2-2; size: .; D: TRBD2; V: TRBV9; CDR3: CASSHPSGSIQTGELFF; DNA: TGTGCCAGCAGCCATCCCAGCGGGAGCATTCAAACCGGGGAGCTGTTTTTT
J: TRBJ2-5; size: .; D: .; V: TRBV29-1; CDR3: CSVVGLYQETQYF; DNA: TGCAGCGTTGTAGGGCTGTACCAAGAGACCCAGTACTTC
J: TRBJ1-2; size: .; D: TRBD1; V: TRBV7-9; CDR3: CASSLGQNYGYTF; DNA: TGTGCCAGCAGTTTGGGACAGAACTATGGCTACACCTTC
J: TRBJ2-5; size: .; D: TRBD2; V: TRBV5-6; CDR3: CASSLSTSGRPAGAQYF; DNA: TGTGCCAGCAGCTTGTCAACTAGCGGGAGGCCGGCGGGGGCCCAGTACTTC
J: TRBJ1-3; size: .; D: TRBD1; V: TRBV6-1; CDR3: CASDQGTAGNTIYF; DNA: TGTGCCAGCGACCAGGGGACAGCTGGAAACACCATATATTTT
J: TRBJ1-2; size: .; D: .; V: TRBV7-3; CDR3: CASSPTTQSRYGYTF; DNA: TGTGCCAGCAGCCCAACTACCCAGTCCCGCTATGGCTACACCTTC
J: TRBJ2-1; size: .; D: TRBD2; V: TRBV6-6; CDR3: CASSYPPSGNYNEQFF; DNA: TGTGCCAGCAGTTACCCTCCTAGCGGGAACTACAATGAGCAGTTCTTC
J: TRBJ2-7; size: .; D: TRBD2; V: TRBV5-6; CDR3: CASSSQISGSYEQYF; DNA: TGTGCCAGCAGCTCTCAGATTAGCGGGAGCTACGAGCAGTACTTC
J: TRBJ2-2; size: .; D: .; V: TRBV5-6; CDR3: CASLGDREANTGELFF; DNA: TGTGCCAGCCTCGGAGATAGGGAGGCGAACACCGGGGAGCTGTTTTTT
J: TRBJ1-1; size: .; D: TRBD1; V: TRBV13; CDR3: CASSLAGRGPLNTEAFF; DNA: TGTGCCAGCAGCTTAGCCGGCAGGGGGCCCTTGAACACTGAAGCTTTCTTT
J: TRBJ2-1; size: .; D: .; V: TRBV27; CDR3: CASSSQEYNEQFF; DNA: TGTGCCAGCAGTTCACAGGAGTACAATGAGCAGTTCTTC
J: TRBJ1-5; size: .; D: TRBD1; V: TRBV27; CDR3: CASSLMGQGGYQPQHF; DNA: TGTGCCAGCAGTTTAATGGGACAGGGCGGTTACCAGCCCCAGCATTTT
J: TRBJ2-1; size: .; D: TRBD1; V: TRBV5-1; CDR3: CASSFGQPGQGYDEQFF; DNA: TGCGCCAGCAGCTTCGGGCAACCGGGACAGGGATACGATGAGCAGTTCTTC
J: TRBJ2-7; size: .; D: .; V: TRBV27; CDR3: CASSYGPSGTYEQYF; DNA: TGTGCCAGCAGTTACGGACCCTCAGGCACCTACGAGCAGTACTTC
J: TRBJ2-5; size: .; D: .; V: TRBV5-1; CDR3: CASSLSPISQETQYF; DNA: TGCGCCAGCAGCTTGTCTCCAATCAGCCAAGAGACCCAGTACTTC
J: TRBJ1-2; size: .; D: TRBD1; V: TRBV27; CDR3: CASRISGGENYGYTF; DNA: TGTGCCAGCAGAATATCAGGGGGAGAGAACTATGGCTACACCTTC
J: TRBJ2-1; size: once; D: TRBD1; V: TRBV28; CDR3: CASSLWGQGRGEQFF; DNA: TGTGCCAGCAGTTTATGGGGACAGGGGCGGGGTGAGCAGTTCTTC
J: TRBJ2-2; size: .; D: .; V: TRBV13; CDR3: CASSLGAPNTGELFF; DNA: TGTGCCAGCAGCTTAGGGGCACCGAACACCGGGGAGCTGTTTTTT
J: TRBJ1-1; size: once; D: .; V: TRBV2; CDR3: CASSVISGRPANTEAFF; DNA: TGTGCCAGCAGTGTTATTTCCGGACGCCCGGCGAACACTGAAGCTTTCTTT
J: TRBJ2-7; size: .; D: TRBD1; V: TRBV7-9; CDR3: CASIPSPTGESYEQYF; DNA: TGTGCCAGCATCCCATCCCCGACAGGGGAGTCCTACGAGCAGTACTTC
J: TRBJ1-1; size: .; D: .; V: TRBV7-9; CDR3: CASSIQGPGPEAFF; DNA: TGTGCCAGCAGCATTCAGGGGCCTGGCCCTGAAGCTTTCTTT
J: TRBJ1-1; size: .; D: .; V: TRBV4-3; CDR3: CASSQDLDTEAFF; DNA: TGCGCCAGCAGCCAAGATCTTGACACTGAAGCTTTCTTT
J: TRBJ1-2; size: .; D: .; V: TRBV6-6; CDR3: CASTQGLYGYTF; DNA: TGTGCCAGCACACAGGGACTCTATGGCTACACCTTC
J: TRBJ2-7; size: .; D: .; V: TRBV4-1; CDR3: CASSPRDGTYEQYF; DNA: TGCGCCAGCAGCCCAAGGGACGGAACCTACGAGCAGTACTTC
J: TRBJ2-3; size: .; D: .; V: TRBV5-1; CDR3: CASSFPPLGTDTQYF; DNA: TGCGCCAGCAGCTTCCCACCCCTAGGCACAGATACGCAGTATTTT
J: TRBJ2-1; size: .; D: .; V: TRBV5-1; CDR3: CASSLLSGIYNEQFF; DNA: TGCGCCAGCAGCTTGTTGAGCGGAATCTACAATGAGCAGTTCTTC
J: TRBJ1-2; size: .; D: .; V: TRBV5-6; CDR3: CASSLGGFGYTF; DNA: TGTGCCAGCAGCTTGGGGGGCTTTGGCTACACCTTC